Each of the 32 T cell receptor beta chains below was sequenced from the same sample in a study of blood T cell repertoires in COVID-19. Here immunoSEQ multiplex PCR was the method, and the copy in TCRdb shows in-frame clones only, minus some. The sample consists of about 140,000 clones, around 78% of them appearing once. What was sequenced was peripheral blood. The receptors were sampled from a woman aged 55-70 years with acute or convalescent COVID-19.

DNA of the CDR3: TGCGCCAGCAGCTTGTTACCAGGGACTGAAGCTTTCTTT. Protein product: CASSLLPGTEAFF. V gene TRBV5-1 combines with J gene TRBJ1-1; possible D gene TRBD1, 5 bases. Trimming removed 1 base at V and 5 bases at J, with 9 bases between. In germline, CDR1 is SGHRS, CDR2 YFSETQ. This CDR3 comprises 13 residues.

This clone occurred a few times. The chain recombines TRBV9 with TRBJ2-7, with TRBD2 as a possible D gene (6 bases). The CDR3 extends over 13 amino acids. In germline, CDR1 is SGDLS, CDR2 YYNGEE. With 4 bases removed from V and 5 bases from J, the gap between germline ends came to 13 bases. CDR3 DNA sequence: TGTGCCAGCAGCACTGTGGCGGGGCACGAGCAGTACTTC. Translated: CASSTVAGHEQYF.

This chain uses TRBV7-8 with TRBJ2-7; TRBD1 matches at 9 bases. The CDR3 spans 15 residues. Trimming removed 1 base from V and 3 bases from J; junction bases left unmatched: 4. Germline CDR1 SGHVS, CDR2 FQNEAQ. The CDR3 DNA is TGTGCCAGCAGCTTAGTGGGGACAGGGTTCTACGAGCAGTACTTC. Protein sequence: CASSLVGTGFYEQYF.

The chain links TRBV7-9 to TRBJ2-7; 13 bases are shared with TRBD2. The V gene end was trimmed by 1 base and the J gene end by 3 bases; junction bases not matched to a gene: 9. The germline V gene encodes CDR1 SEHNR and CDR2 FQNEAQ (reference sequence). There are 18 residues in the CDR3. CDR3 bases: TGTGCCAGCAGCTTAGGGACTAGCGGGAGTGCACTGATCTACGAGCAGTACTTC. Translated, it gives CASSLGTSGSALIYEQYF.

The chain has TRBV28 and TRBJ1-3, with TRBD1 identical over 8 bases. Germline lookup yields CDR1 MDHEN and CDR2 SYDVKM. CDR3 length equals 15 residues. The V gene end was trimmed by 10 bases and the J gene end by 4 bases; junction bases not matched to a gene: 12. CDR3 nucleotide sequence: TGTGCCACTCTCAGCGTCAGGGGGCAAGGAAACACCATATATTTT. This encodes CATLSVRGQGNTIYF.

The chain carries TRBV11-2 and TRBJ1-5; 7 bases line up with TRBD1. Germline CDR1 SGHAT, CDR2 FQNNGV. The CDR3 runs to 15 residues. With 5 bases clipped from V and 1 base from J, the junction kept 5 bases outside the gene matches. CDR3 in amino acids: CASSQTGRSNQPQHF. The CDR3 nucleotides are TGTGCCAGCAGCCAGACAGGGAGGAGCAATCAGCCCCAGCATTTT.

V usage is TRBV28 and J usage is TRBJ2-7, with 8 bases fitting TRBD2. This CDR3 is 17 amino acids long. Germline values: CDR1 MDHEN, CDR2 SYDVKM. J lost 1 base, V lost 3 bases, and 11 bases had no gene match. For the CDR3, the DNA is TGTGCCAGCAGTTTTTGGTCAGCGGGAGCGAGTTCCTACGAGCAGTACTTC. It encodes CASSFWSAGASSYEQYF. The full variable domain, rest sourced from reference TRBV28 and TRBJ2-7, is DVKVTQSSRYLVKRTGEKVFLECVQDMDHENMFWYRQDPGLGLRLIYFSYDVKMKEKGDIPEGYSVSREKKERFSLILESASTNQTSMYLCASSFWSAGASSYEQYFGPGTRLTVT.

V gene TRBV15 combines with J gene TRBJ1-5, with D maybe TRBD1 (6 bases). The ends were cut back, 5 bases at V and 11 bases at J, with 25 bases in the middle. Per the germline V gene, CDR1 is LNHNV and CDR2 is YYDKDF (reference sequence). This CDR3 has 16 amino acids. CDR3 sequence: CATSASREEQGMSQHF. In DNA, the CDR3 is TGTGCCACCAGCGCTTCGCGCGAGGAACAGGGTATGTCCCAGCATTTT.

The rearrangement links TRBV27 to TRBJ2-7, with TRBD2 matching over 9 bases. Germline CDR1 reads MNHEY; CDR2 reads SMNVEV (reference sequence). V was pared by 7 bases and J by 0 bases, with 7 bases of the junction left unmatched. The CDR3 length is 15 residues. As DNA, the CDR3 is TGTGCCAGCATTGACCGGCGGGGGGGCTCCTACGAGCAGTACTTC. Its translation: CASIDRRGGSYEQYF.

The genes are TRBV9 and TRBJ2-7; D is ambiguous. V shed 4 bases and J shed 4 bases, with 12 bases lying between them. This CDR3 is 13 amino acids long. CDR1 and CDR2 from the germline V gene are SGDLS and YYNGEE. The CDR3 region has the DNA TGTGCCAGCAGCCGCGGCAACCTTTACGAGCAGTACTTC. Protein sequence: CASSRGNLYEQYF.

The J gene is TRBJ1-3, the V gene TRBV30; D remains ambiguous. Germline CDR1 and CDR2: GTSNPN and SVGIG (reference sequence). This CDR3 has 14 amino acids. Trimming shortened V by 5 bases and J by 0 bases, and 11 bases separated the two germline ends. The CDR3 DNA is TGTGCCTGGGGTACAGACCTCTCTGGAAACACCATATATTTT. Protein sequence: CAWGTDLSGNTIYF.

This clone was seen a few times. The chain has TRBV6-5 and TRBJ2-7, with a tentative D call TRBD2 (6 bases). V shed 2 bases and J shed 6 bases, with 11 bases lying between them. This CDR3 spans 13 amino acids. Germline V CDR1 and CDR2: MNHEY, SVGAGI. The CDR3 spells CASSYAPGGEQYF. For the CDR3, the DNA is TGTGCCAGCAGTTACGCACCCGGGGGCGAGCAGTACTTC.

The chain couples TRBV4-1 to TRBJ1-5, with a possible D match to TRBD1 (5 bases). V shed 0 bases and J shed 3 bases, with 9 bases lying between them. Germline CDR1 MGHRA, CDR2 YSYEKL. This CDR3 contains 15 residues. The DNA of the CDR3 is TGCGCCAGCAGCCAAGAAGGACAAATCAATCAGCCCCAGCATTTT. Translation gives CASSQEGQINQPQHF.

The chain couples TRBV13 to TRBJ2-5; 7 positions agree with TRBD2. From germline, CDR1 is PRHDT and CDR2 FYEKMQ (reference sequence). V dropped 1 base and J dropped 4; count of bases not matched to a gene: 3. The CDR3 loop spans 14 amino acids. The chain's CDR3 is CASSLDGRLETQYF. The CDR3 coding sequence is TGTGCCAGCAGCTTAGACGGGAGGCTAGAGACCCAGTACTTC.

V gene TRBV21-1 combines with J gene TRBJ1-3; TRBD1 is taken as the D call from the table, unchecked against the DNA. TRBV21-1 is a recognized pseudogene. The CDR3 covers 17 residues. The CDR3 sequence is CASSKAALKGWGNTIYF. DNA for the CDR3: TGTGCCAGCAGCAAAGCGGCCCTCAAGGGGTGGGGAAACACCATATATTTT.

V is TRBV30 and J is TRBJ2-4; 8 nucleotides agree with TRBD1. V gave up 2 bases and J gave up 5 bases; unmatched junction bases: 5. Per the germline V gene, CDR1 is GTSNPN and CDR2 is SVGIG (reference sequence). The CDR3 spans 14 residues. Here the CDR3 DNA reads TGTGCCTGGAGTACCGGGACAGGCCAAAACATTCAGTACTTC. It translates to CAWSTGTGQNIQYF. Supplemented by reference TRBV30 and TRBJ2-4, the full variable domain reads SQTIHQWPATLVQPVGSPLSLECTVEGTSNPNLYWYRQAAGRGLQLLFYSVGIGQISSEVPQNLSASRPQDRQFILSSKKLLLSDSGFYLCAWSTGTGQNIQYFGAGTRLSVL.

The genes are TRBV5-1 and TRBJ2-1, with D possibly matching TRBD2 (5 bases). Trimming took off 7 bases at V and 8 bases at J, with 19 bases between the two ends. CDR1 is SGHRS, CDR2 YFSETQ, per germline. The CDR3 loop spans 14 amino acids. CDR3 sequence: CASWSSVGRDEQFF. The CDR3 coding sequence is TGCGCCAGCTGGTCGAGCGTGGGGAGAGATGAGCAGTTCTTC.

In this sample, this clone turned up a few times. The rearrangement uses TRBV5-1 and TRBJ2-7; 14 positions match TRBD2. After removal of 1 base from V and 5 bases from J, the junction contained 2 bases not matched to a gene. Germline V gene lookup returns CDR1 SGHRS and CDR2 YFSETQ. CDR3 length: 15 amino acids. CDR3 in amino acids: CASSLRLAGGHEQYF. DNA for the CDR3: TGCGCCAGCAGCTTGCGACTAGCGGGAGGGCACGAGCAGTACTTC. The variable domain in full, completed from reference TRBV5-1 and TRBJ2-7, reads KAGVTQTPRYLIKTRGQQVTLSCSPISGHRSVSWYQQTPGQGLQFLFEYFSETQRNKGNFPGRFSGRQFSNSRSEMNVSTLELGDSALYLCASSLRLAGGHEQYFGPGTRLTVT.

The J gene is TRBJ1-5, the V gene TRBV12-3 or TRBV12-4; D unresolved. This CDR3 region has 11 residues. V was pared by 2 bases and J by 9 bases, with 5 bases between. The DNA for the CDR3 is TGTGCCAGCAGTTTAATCGGGCCCCAGCATTTT. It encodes CASSLIGPQHF.

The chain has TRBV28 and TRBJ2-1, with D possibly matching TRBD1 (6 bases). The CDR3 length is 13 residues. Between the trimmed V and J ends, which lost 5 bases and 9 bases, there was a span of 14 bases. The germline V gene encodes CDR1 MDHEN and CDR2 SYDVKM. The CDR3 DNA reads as TGTGCCAGCAGTGCCCGACAGGTCAGTGAGCAGTTCTTC. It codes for CASSARQVSEQFF.

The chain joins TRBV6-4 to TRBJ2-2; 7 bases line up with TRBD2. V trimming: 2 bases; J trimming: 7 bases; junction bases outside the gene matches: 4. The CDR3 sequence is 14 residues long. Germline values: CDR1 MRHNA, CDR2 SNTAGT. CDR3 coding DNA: TGTGCCAGCAGTGACGGGAGGGAGAACGGGGAGCTGTTTTTT. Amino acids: CASSDGRENGELFF.

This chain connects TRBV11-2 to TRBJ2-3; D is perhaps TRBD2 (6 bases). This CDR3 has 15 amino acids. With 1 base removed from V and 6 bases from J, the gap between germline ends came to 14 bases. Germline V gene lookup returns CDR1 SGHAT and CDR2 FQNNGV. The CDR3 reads CASSLGQGGSDTQYF. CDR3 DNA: TGTGCCAGCAGCTTAGGGCAGGGAGGTTCGGATACGCAGTATTTT.

The CDR3 DNA reads TGTGCCAGCAGCTTAGCCCAAATGACAGGGCAGAGTGGCTACACCTTC. This translates into CASSLAQMTGQSGYTF. The chain carries TRBV7-9 and TRBJ1-2; 7 bases fit TRBD1. The junction had 11 bases not matched to a gene; V was cut back by 0 bases and J by 7 bases. This CDR3 contains 16 residues. In germline, CDR1 is SEHNR, CDR2 FQNEAQ (reference sequence).

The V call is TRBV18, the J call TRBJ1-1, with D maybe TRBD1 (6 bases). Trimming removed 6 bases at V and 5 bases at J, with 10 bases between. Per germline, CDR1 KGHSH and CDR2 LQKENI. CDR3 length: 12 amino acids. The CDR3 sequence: CASSPGATEAFF. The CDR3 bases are TGTGCCAGCTCCCCAGGGGCTACTGAAGCTTTCTTT.

This CDR3 reads CASSLRTGKSNEQYF. The CDR3 DNA reads as TGTGCCAGCAGTCTCCGGACAGGGAAAAGCAACGAGCAGTACTTC. The rearrangement links TRBV27 to TRBJ2-7; the match to TRBD1 covers 8 bases. Germline V gene lookup returns CDR1 MNHEY and CDR2 SMNVEV (reference sequence). CDR3 length: 15 amino acids. The V segment lost 5 bases and the J segment 5 bases; nucleotides outside the gene matches: 11.

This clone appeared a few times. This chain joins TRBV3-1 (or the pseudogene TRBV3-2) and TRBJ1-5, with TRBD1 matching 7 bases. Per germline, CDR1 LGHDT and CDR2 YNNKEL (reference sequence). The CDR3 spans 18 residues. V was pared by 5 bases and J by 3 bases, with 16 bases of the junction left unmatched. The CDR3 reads CASSKWRGQLIYNQPQHF. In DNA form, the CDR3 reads TGTGCCAGCAGCAAATGGAGGGGACAGTTAATTTACAATCAGCCCCAGCATTTT.

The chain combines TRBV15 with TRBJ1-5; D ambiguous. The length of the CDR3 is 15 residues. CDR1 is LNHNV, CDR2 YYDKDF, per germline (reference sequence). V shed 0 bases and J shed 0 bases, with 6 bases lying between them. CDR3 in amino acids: CATSRDGSSNQPQHF. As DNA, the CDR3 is TGTGCCACCAGCAGAGATGGGAGTAGCAATCAGCCCCAGCATTTT.

The CDR3 coding sequence is TGTGCCAGCAGCTTAGGCGCGGGGAAAGTCTTTCAGCCCCAGCATTTT. The encoded protein is CASSLGAGKVFQPQHF. V and J are TRBV11-2 and TRBJ1-5; no firm D call. Between the trimmed V and J ends, which lost 1 base and 6 bases, there was a span of 16 bases. This CDR3 spans 16 amino acids. The germline V gene encodes CDR1 SGHAT and CDR2 FQNNGV.

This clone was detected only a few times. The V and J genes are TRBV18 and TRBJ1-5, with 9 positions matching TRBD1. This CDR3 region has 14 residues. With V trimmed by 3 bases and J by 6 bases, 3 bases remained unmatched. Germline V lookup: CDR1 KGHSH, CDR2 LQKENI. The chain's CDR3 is CASSPSTGGQPQHF. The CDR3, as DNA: TGTGCCAGCTCACCCTCGACAGGGGGTCAGCCCCAGCATTTT.

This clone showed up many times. The chain's CDR3 is CASREGLGGVWFF. As DNA, the CDR3 is TGTGCCAGCAGAGAGGGACTAGGGGGGGTGTGGTTCTTC. The chain employs TRBV28 and TRBJ2-1; 8 nucleotides line up with TRBD2. The J segment lost 15 bases and the V segment lost 6 bases, leaving 13 bases of the junction unmatched. The CDR3 covers 13 residues. CDR1 MDHEN and CDR2 SYDVKM come from the germline V gene.

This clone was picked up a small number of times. The CDR3 loop reads CASKGIREGTYNEQFF. The CDR3 DNA sequence: TGTGCCAGTAAGGGGATCCGGGAGGGGACGTACAATGAGCAGTTCTTC. The chain uses TRBV19 and TRBJ2-1; TRBD2 agrees at 8 bases. The CDR3 runs 16 residues. V lost 7 bases, J lost 4 bases, and 12 bases stayed unmatched. Germline V lookup: CDR1 LNHDA, CDR2 SQIVND (reference sequence).

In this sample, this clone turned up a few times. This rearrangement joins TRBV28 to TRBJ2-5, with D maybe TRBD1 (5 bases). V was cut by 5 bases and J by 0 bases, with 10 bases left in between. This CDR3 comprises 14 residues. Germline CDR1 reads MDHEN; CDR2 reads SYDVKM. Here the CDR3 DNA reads TGTGCCAGCAGTAAACAGGAGTACCAAGAGACCCAGTACTTC. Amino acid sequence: CASSKQEYQETQYF.